Below are 23 T cell receptor beta chains sequenced from a single sample in a study of blood T cell repertoires in COVID-19. Repertoires were generated with immunoSEQ multiplex PCR, while TCRdb's copy carries only in-frame clones and drops some. The repertoire holds about 250,000 clones, with around four fifths as singletons. The sequencing sample was made of peripheral blood. All receptors derive from a man in his forties with active or convalescent COVID-19.

Only a few counts were recorded for this clone. The chain employs TRBV30 and TRBJ1-6; 7 nucleotides match TRBD1. Trimming took 0 bases from V and 8 from J; bases not matched to a gene: 7. This CDR3 spans 15 amino acids. Germline CDR1 is GTSNPN and CDR2 is SVGIG (reference sequence). The CDR3 region has the DNA TGTGCCTGGAGTGTAGGCCCAGGGGGTGATTCACCCCTCCACTTT. Translating it yields CAWSVGPGGDSPLHF. The variable domain in full, with the rest retrieved from reference TRBV30 and TRBJ1-6, is SQTIHQWPATLVQPVGSPLSLECTVEGTSNPNLYWYRQAAGRGLQLLFYSVGIGQISSEVPQNLSASRPQDRQFILSSKKLLLSDSGFYLCAWSVGPGGDSPLHFGNGTRLTVT.

This chain uses TRBV6-2 or TRBV6-3 with TRBJ2-1; 13 bases align to TRBD2. V lost 6 bases to trimming and J lost 6 bases; unmatched junction nucleotides: 2. The CDR3 runs 14 residues. CDR1 is MNHEY and CDR2 is SVGEGT in the germline V gene. CDR3 in amino acids: CASSRLAGGNEQFF. As DNA, the CDR3 is TGTGCCAGCAGCCGACTAGCGGGGGGCAATGAGCAGTTCTTC.

The chain is built from TRBV2 and TRBJ1-3, with no clear D. The V end lost 8 bases, the J end lost 0 bases, and 5 bases lay between the germline ends. The germline V gene encodes CDR1 SNHLY and CDR2 FYNNEI. This CDR3 has 12 amino acids. Here the CDR3 reads CASSFSGNTIYF. The DNA of the CDR3 is TGTGCCAGCTCCTTCTCTGGAAACACCATATATTTT.

The rearrangement uses TRBV6-1 and TRBJ1-2; D may be TRBD1 (6 bases). The CDR3 loop spans 14 amino acids. The germline gives CDR1 MNHNS, CDR2 SASEGT. Trimming pared 2 bases from V and 4 bases from J, leaving 11 bases between. The CDR3 sequence is CASSESWTVYGYTF. Written as DNA, the CDR3 is TGTGCCAGCAGTGAAAGTTGGACAGTCTATGGCTACACCTTC.

V usage is TRBV7-8 and J usage is TRBJ2-7, with D hard to call. The germline V and J ends were trimmed by 2 bases and 3 bases, with 2 bases remaining between them. Germline loops: CDR1 SGHVS, CDR2 FQNEAQ. The CDR3 length is 11 residues. The CDR3 DNA is TGTGCCAGCAGCTTACTCTACGAGCAGTACTTC. Its translation: CASSLLYEQYF. Supplemented by reference TRBV7-8 and TRBJ2-7, the full variable domain reads GAGVSQSPRYKVAKRGQDVALRCDPISGHVSLFWYQQALGQGPEFLTYFQNEAQLDKSGLPSDRFFAERPEGSVSTLKIQRTQQEDSAVYLCASSLLYEQYFGPGTRLTVT.

The genes are TRBV7-8 and TRBJ2-7; a possible D gene is TRBD2 (6 bases). This CDR3 contains 15 residues. Trimming cost V 4 bases and J 5 bases, with 18 bases left between them. Germline V gives CDR1 SGHVS, CDR2 FQNEAQ. CDR3 residues: CASSSETPWGDEQYF. The CDR3 DNA sequence: TGTGCCAGCAGCTCGGAGACCCCGTGGGGGGACGAGCAGTACTTC.

The chain joins TRBV30 to TRBJ1-2, with 7 positions matching TRBD1. After removal of 2 bases from V and 4 bases from J, the junction contained 13 bases not matched to a gene. CDR1 is GTSNPN and CDR2 is SVGIG in the germline V gene (reference sequence). The CDR3 sequence is 16 residues long. Written as DNA, the CDR3 is TGTGCCTGGAGTAAACAGGGGCCGCAAGAAATCTATGGCTACACCTTC. Its translation is CAWSKQGPQEIYGYTF. Complete variable domain (other parts from reference TRBV30 and TRBJ1-2): SQTIHQWPATLVQPVGSPLSLECTVEGTSNPNLYWYRQAAGRGLQLLFYSVGIGQISSEVPQNLSASRPQDRQFILSSKKLLLSDSGFYLCAWSKQGPQEIYGYTFGSGTRLTVV.

J is TRBJ1-1 and V is TRBV2; D is undetermined. The ends were cut back, 5 bases at V and 10 bases at J, with 11 bases in the middle. This CDR3 comprises 11 residues. Germline lookup yields CDR1 SNHLY and CDR2 FYNNEI. The chain's CDR3 is CASSTLYRAFF. The CDR3 nucleotides are TGTGCCAGCAGTACCCTGTACAGAGCTTTCTTT. The full variable domain, rest sourced from reference TRBV2 and TRBJ1-1, is EPEVTQTPSHQVTQMGQEVILRCVPISNHLYFYWYRQILGQKVEFLVSFYNNEISEKSEIFDDQFSVERPDGSNFTLKIRSTKLEDSAMYFCASSTLYRAFFGQGTRLTVV.

V usage is TRBV19 and J usage is TRBJ2-3; 14 bases map to TRBD2. Trimming took 4 bases from V and 5 from J; bases not matched to a gene: 8. From germline, CDR1 is LNHDA and CDR2 SQIVND (reference sequence). The CDR3 runs 17 residues. The CDR3 sequence is CASSNLLGTSGGDTQYF. CDR3 bases: TGTGCCAGTAGTAACCTCCTAGGGACTAGCGGGGGAGATACGCAGTATTTT.

In its sample, this clone was seen a few times. The chain recombines TRBV19 with TRBJ2-7; 8 bases map to TRBD1. CDR1 and CDR2 (germline): LNHDA, SQIVND (reference sequence). V shed 7 bases and J 6 bases; nucleotides not matched to a gene: 11. The CDR3 has 14 residues. CDR3 nucleotides: TGTGCCAGTACCCCCTGGACAGGGCGTAGCGAGCAGTACTTC. As protein: CASTPWTGRSEQYF.

This sequence joins TRBV6-5 and TRBJ2-7; possibly TRBD2 for D (5 bases). CDR1 is MNHEY, CDR2 SVGAGI, per germline. The CDR3 spans 13 residues. CDR3 bases: TGTGTCTCCAGCGGACGGACTCCTTACGAGCAGTACTTC. Translating it yields CVSSGRTPYEQYF.

The genes are TRBV3-1 (or the pseudogene TRBV3-2) and TRBJ2-3; 10 bases are shared with TRBD2. This CDR3 has 20 residues. The trim removed 4 bases at V and 0 bases at J, leaving 16 bases unmatched. The germline CDR1 and CDR2 sequences are LGHDT and YNNKEL (reference sequence). In nucleotides, the CDR3 is TGTGCCAGCAGCCCCACAAGCCCATTTAGCGGGGGGCCTAGCACAGATACGCAGTATTTT. Its translation: CASSPTSPFSGGPSTDTQYF.

This chain joins TRBV6-5 and TRBJ1-1; a weak D match, TRBD1 (5 bases). The germline V gene has CDR1 MNHEY and CDR2 SVGAGI. V lost 8 bases, J lost 1 base, and 17 bases lay in between. The CDR3 totals 15 residues. For the CDR3, the DNA is TGTGCCAGCCGCTGGGTTGACAGCCAGAACACTGAAGCTTTCTTT. Translating it yields CASRWVDSQNTEAFF.

This chain joins TRBV4-1 and TRBJ2-1; D uncertain. Germline CDR1 and CDR2: MGHRA and YSYEKL. This CDR3 spans 13 amino acids. Trimming stripped 0 bases from V and 4 bases from J, with 4 bases between. Written as DNA, the CDR3 is TGCGCCAGCAGCCAAGACAGTTACAATGAGCAGTTCTTC. This gives the protein CASSQDSYNEQFF.

This clone appeared a single time. The V call is TRBV6-1, the J call TRBJ2-5; 10 bases are a match to TRBD2. This CDR3 region has 17 residues. Per the germline V gene, CDR1 is MNHNS and CDR2 is SASEGT. V shed 2 bases and J 5 bases; nucleotides not matched to a gene: 11. CDR3 amino acids: CASSESVAGGSRETQYF. DNA for the CDR3: TGTGCCAGCAGTGAAAGTGTAGCGGGAGGTTCCAGGGAGACCCAGTACTTC.

This clone came up a few times. This sequence joins TRBV6-2 or TRBV6-3 and TRBJ1-2; 10 positions match TRBD1. CDR1 and CDR2 (germline): MNHEY, SVGEGT. The CDR3 sequence is 15 residues long. Unmatched junction bases numbered 11, after V lost 6 bases and J lost 7 bases. In DNA form, the CDR3 reads TGTGCCAGCAGCTGGGGGACAGGGGCCTTGAGTGGCTACACCTTC. It specifies CASSWGTGALSGYTF.

Here the CDR3 DNA reads TGTGCCAGCAGTTTAACAGGGGCTCCCCTCCGTTACGAGCAGTACTTC. This sequence encodes CASSLTGAPLRYEQYF. The genes are TRBV6-5 and TRBJ2-7, with 7 bases that match TRBD1. Per the germline V gene, CDR1 is MNHEY and CDR2 is SVGAGI. Trimming at V came to 4 bases and at J to 4 bases, leaving 13 bases not matched to a gene. This CDR3 is 16 amino acids long.

The chain is built from TRBV7-9 and TRBJ1-2; 11 bases line up with TRBD1. V trimming: 7 bases; J trimming: 2 bases; junction bases outside the gene matches: 9. Germline CDR1 SEHNR, CDR2 FQNEAQ (reference sequence). The CDR3 has 16 amino acids. CDR3 protein: CASKPRDRGKNYGYTF. In nucleotides, the CDR3 is TGTGCCAGCAAGCCAAGGGACAGGGGGAAGAACTATGGCTACACCTTC.

The chain has TRBV5-1 and TRBJ2-1; TRBD1 agrees at 12 bases. Germline V gives CDR1 SGHRS, CDR2 YFSETQ. V trimming: 3 bases; J trimming: 9 bases; junction bases outside the gene matches: 4. CDR3 length equals 14 residues. The CDR3 DNA reads TGCGCCAGCAGCTCCATGGGACAGGGGGCTGAGCAGTTCTTC. Protein sequence: CASSSMGQGAEQFF.

The chain carries TRBV30 and TRBJ2-3, with TRBD2 identical over 10 bases. V was pared by 2 bases and J by 6 bases, with 8 bases of the junction left unmatched. The CDR3 covers 15 residues. CDR1 is GTSNPN and CDR2 is SVGIG in the germline V gene (reference sequence). In nucleotides, the CDR3 is TGTGCCTGGAGTATTAGCGGGAGGCAAGCGGATACGCAGTATTTT. Translating it yields CAWSISGRQADTQYF. The full variable domain, rest sourced from reference TRBV30 and TRBJ2-3, is SQTIHQWPATLVQPVGSPLSLECTVEGTSNPNLYWYRQAAGRGLQLLFYSVGIGQISSEVPQNLSASRPQDRQFILSSKKLLLSDSGFYLCAWSISGRQADTQYFGPGTRLTVL.

J is TRBJ2-7 and V is TRBV5-6; TRBD1 is a possible D gene (6 bases). V was trimmed by 4 bases and J by 3 bases, leaving 14 bases between them. The CDR3 has 14 residues. Germline lookup yields CDR1 SGHDT and CDR2 YYEEEE. The CDR3 is CASSLSWTDYEQYF. The CDR3 DNA sequence: TGTGCCAGCAGCCTATCCTGGACAGACTACGAGCAGTACTTC.

CDR3 DNA sequence: TGCGCCAGCAGCCAAGTAAGGGGCTCACCCCTCCACTTT. This codes for CASSQVRGSPLHF. V and J are TRBV4-1 and TRBJ1-6, with a possible D match to TRBD1 (5 bases). Germline assignment: CDR1 MGHRA and CDR2 YSYEKL. The CDR3 is made up of 13 amino acids. V lost 1 base and J 10 bases, leaving 8 bases between the germline ends.

This chain connects TRBV5-1 to TRBJ1-6; 7 bases are shared with TRBD1. Looked up from germline, CDR1 is SGHRS and CDR2 is YFSETQ. CDR3 size: 16 residues. V lost 0 bases and J lost 7; bases outside the gene matches: 7. The CDR3 loop is CASSLEGALGNSPLHF. The CDR3 nucleotides read TGCGCCAGCAGCTTGGAGGGGGCTCTGGGCAATTCACCCCTCCACTTT.